This TCR beta chain was sequenced during a study of beta chain features in type 1 diabetes. Study summary: Examination covered around 98,000,000 sorted cells spanning all samples. Study-wide findings and caveats: Fewer insertions but more deletions were seen at VDJ junctions in type 1 diabetes patients.

As concerns this clone: The antigen remains undetermined.

V lost 8 bases and J 2 bases, leaving 15 bases between the germline ends. CDR3 length equals 14 residues. Per germline, CDR1 MNHNS and CDR2 SASEGT. Reverse transcribing all isolated RNA meant expressed TCRB transcripts were sequenced. The protocol was immunoSEQ multiplex PCR, while the TCRdb copy is restricted to in-frame clones and leaves out a portion. The sample includes under 500,000 clones, 30% of them seen just once. CD45RO/CCR7/CD25/CD127/CD95/CD27 sorting isolated CD4+ naive, central memory, regulatory and stem cell-like memory cells. The clonotype was recovered from a young man in good health. V and J are TRBV6-1 and TRBJ2-5; D tentatively fits TRBD1 or TRBD2 (5 bases each). Sample: naive CD4+ T cells from blood. The CDR3 nucleotides are TGTGCCAGCTTCACTGGGGGAGCTCAAGAGACCCAGTACTTC. This gives the protein CASFTGGAQETQYF.